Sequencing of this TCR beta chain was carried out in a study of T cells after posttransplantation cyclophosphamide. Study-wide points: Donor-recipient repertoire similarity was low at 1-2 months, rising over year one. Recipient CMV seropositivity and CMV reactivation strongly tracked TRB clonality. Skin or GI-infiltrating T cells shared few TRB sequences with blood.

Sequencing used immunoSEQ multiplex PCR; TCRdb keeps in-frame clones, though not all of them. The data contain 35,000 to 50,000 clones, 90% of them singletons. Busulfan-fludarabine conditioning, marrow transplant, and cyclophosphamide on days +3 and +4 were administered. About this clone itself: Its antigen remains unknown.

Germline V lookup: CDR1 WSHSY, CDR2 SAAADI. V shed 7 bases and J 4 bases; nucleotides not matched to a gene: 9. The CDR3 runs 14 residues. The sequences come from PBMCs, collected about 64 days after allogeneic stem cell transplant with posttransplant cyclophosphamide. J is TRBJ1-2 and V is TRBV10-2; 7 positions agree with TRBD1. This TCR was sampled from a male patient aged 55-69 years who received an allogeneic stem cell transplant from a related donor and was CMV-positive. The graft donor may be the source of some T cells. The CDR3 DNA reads TGCGCCAGCAAGGAAACAGGGGCTATCTATGGCTACACCTTC. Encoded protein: CASKETGAIYGYTF.